This TCR beta chain appears in the sequencing data of a study of T cell clonality in common variable immunodeficiency. Findings and caveats of the study: Patient heterogeneity in the CVID cohort limited correlations between repertoire features and clinical complications. Shared TCRbeta clones were fewer between CVID subjects than controls.

Per germline, CDR1 LNHDA and CDR2 SQIVND (reference sequence). The CDR3 extends over 13 amino acids. Trimming cost V 3 bases and J 4 bases; bases outside gene matches: 0. Equal genomic DNA amounts from CVID and control samples were sequenced. Repertoires were generated with immunoSEQ multiplex PCR, while TCRdb's copy carries only in-frame clones and drops some. The sample has 35,000 to 50,000 clones, none seen only once. Caucasian heritage predominated among both patients and controls. This clone was counted ten times or more. Its antigen is not identified. The read ends 3 residues before the CDR3 terminus; that terminus is restored from the germline J gene.

The source is a person aged 18 to 75 in good health. Specimen: peripheral blood mononuclear cells. The chain recombines TRBV19 with TRBJ2-5, with 9 bases fitting TRBD2. CDR3 DNA (partial): TGTGCCAGTAGTATGACTAGCGGAGAGACC. This gives the protein CASSMTSGET. The whole CDR3 region reads CASSMTSGETQYF.